This TCR beta chain comes out of a study of Ad26.COV2.S vaccination and SARS-CoV-2 variants. In the study overall: Ad26.COV2.S was injected intramuscularly once or twice, 56 days apart. Study-level findings and limits: Measurements of TCR breadth and depth may have given underestimates of the total T cell responses. CD8+ and CD4+ T cells specific for spike reportedly responded with substantial breadth after vaccination. Placebo recipients and vaccine recipients were similar in non-spike TCR breadth.

TCRdb keeps only in-frame clones here, not all; method: immunoSEQ multiplex PCR. This sample has around 450,000 clones, with 85% to 90% found just once. Treatment specified: 15 to 20 received Ad26.COV2.S at low or high dose, single or two shots; about 5 received placebo; per-sample allocation not given. Day 63 after the first vaccine or placebo injection was the time point for sampling. V shed 0 bases and J 2 bases; nucleotides not matched to a gene: 4. CDR3 length: 15 residues. Germline loops: CDR1 SGDLS, CDR2 YYNGEE. Remarks on this clone: Antigen unknown.

The genes are TRBV9 and TRBJ1-2; TRBD1 aligns across 7 bases. This receptor was taken from a person between 18 and 65 years old who received the Ad26.COV2.S COVID-19 vaccine or a placebo. This specimen was peripheral blood, taken in a trial of Ad26.COV2.S vaccine versus placebo. The CDR3 sequence: CASSVGAGGNYGYTF. DNA of the CDR3: TGTGCCAGCAGCGTAGGTGCAGGGGGGAACTATGGCTACACCTTC.